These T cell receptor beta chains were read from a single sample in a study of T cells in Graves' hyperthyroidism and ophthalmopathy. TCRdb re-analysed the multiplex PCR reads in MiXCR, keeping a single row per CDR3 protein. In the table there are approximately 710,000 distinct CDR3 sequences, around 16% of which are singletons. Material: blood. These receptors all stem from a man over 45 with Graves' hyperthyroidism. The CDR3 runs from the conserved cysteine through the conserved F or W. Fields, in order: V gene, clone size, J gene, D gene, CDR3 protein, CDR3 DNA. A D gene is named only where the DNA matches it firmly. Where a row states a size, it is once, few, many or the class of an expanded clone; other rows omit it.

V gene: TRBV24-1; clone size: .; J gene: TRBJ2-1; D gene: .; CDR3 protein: CAASDNIGSPEQFF; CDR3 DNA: TGTGCCGCCAGTGATAATATTGGCAGCCCTGAGCAGTTCTTC
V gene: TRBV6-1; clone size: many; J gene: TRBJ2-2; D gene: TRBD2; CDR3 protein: CASRLTNSGSRIGELFF; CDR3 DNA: TGTGCCAGCAGACTCACAAACAGCGGGAGCCGAATCGGGGAGCTGTTTTTT
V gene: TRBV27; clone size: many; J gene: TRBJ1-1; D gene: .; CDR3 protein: CASSLSLGTEAFF; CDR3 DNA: TGTGCCAGCAGTTTATCGTTGGGCACTGAAGCTTTCTTT
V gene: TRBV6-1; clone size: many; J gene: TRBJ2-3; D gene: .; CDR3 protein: CASTSSLFTDTQYF; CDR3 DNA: TGTGCCAGCACCTCTAGTCTCTTCACAGATACGCAGTATTTT
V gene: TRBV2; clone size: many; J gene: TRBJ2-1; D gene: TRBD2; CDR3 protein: CASSEITGGYNEQFF; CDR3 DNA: TGTGCCAGCAGTGAGATAACGGGAGGCTACAATGAGCAGTTCTTC
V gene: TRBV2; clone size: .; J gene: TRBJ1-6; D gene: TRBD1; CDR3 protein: CASSYRQGYSPLHF; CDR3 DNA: TGTGCCAGCAGTTATCGACAGGGATATTCACCCCTCCACTTT
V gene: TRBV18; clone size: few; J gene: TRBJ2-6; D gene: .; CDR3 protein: CASAPRPGANVLTF; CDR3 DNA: TGTGCCAGCGCTCCGAGGCCTGGGGCCAACGTCCTGACTTTC
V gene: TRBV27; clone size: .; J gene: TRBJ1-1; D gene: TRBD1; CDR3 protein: CASSSTKDRAEAFF; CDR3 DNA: TGTGCCAGCAGTTCCACTAAGGACAGGGCTGAAGCTTTCTTT
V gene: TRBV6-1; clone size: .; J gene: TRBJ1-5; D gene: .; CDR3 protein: CASSEDLSPSNQPQHF; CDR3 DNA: TGTGCCAGCAGTGAAGACCTCAGCCCTAGCAATCAGCCCCAGCATTTT
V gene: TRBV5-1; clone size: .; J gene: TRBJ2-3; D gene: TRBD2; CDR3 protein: CASSLGLAGELIDTQYF; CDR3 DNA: TGCGCCAGCAGCTTGGGACTAGCGGGAGAGTTGATAGATACGCAGTATTTT
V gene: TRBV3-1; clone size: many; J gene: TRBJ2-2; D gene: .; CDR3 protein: CASSHTKGLPTGELFF; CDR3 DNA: TGTGCCAGCAGCCACACCAAAGGACTACCCACCGGGGAGCTGTTTTTT
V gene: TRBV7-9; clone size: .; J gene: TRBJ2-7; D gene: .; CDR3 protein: CASSPNDYKAYEQYF; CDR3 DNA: TGTGCCAGCAGCCCTAACGACTACAAAGCCTACGAGCAGTACTTC
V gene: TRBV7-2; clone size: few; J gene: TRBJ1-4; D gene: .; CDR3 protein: CASSLAPTSWEKLFF; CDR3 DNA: TGTGCCAGCAGCTTAGCCCCGACCTCCTGGGAAAAACTGTTTTTT
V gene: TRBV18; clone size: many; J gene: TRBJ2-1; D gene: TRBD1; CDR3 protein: CASSPSSGTGGFNEQFF; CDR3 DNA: TGTGCCAGCTCACCATCTTCGGGGACAGGGGGCTTCAATGAGCAGTTCTTC
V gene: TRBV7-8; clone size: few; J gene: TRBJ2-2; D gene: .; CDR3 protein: CASSLDAGASTGELFF; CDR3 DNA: TGTGCCAGCAGCTTAGACGCGGGGGCGAGCACCGGGGAGCTGTTTTTT
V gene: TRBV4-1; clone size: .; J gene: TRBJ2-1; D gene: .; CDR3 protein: CASSQTLEGIYNEQFF; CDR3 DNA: TGCGCCAGCAGCCAGACTTTAGAGGGGATCTACAATGAGCAGTTCTTC
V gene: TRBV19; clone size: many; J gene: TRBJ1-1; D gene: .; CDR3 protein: CASSRRQGNTEAFF; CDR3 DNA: TGTGCCAGTAGTCGAAGGCAGGGGAACACTGAAGCTTTCTTT
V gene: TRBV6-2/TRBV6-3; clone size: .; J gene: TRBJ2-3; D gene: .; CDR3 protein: CASSTPRGHTDTQYF; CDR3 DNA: TGTGCCAGCAGTACCCCTCGGGGCCACACAGATACGCAGTATTTT
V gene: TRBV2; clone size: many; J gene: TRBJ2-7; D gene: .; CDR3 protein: CASRSPRARSYEQYF; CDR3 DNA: TGTGCCAGCAGGTCGCCCAGGGCGAGGTCCTACGAGCAGTACTTC